The rows below give T cell receptor beta chains drawn from one sample of a study of blood T cell repertoires in COVID-19. Data came from immunoSEQ multiplex PCR; TCRdb stores just in-frame clones and leaves some out. The sample consists of 200,000 or so clones, around 80% of them appearing once. Sequencing was carried out using PBMCs or T cells enriched from blood (not recorded which). The receptors derive from a woman aged 40 to 49 with acute COVID-19. Each CDR3 is given with its conserved first and last residue. The D gene is left open where the match is weak. Where a row states a size, it is once, few, many or the class of an expanded clone; other rows omit it.

TRBD1,TRBJ1-2,15,-,TRBV7-3,TGTGCCAGCAGCCTCCATTCCGGGACAGGGGATGGCTACACCTTC,CASSLHSGTGDGYTF
-,TRBJ2-1,12,-,TRBV2,TGTGCCAGCAGAGGGGTTGGGAATGAGCAGTTCTTC,CASRGVGNEQFF
-,TRBJ1-5,16,few,TRBV19,TGTGCCAGTAGTGCTCAGGGCTTAATTAGCAATCAGCCCCAGCATTTT,CASSAQGLISNQPQHF
-,TRBJ1-2,13,-,TRBV5-1,TGCGCCAGCAGCCTGGAGTTGTCGGGTGGCTACACCTTC,CASSLELSGGYTF
TRBD1,TRBJ1-3,14,few,TRBV19,TGTGCCAGTAGCCCGGACAGGGGCGAAAACACCATATATTTT,CASSPDRGENTIYF
TRBD1,TRBJ2-7,12,-,TRBV10-3,TGTGCCTCCGGGACAGGTCTCTACGAGCAGTACTTC,CASGTGLYEQYF
-,TRBJ1-1,12,-,TRBV30,TGTGCCTGGAGTTGGGGGGACACTGAAGCTTTCTTT,CAWSWGDTEAFF
TRBD2,TRBJ2-7,16,-,TRBV10-3,TGTGCCATCAGTGCTAGTAGCGGGTTAAGCTCCTACGAGCAGTACTTC,CAISASSGLSSYEQYF
-,TRBJ1-4,14,-,TRBV20-1,TGCAGTGCTAGTGAAAGTGGCTGGCAGGAAAAACTGTTTTTT,CSASESGWQEKLFF
-,TRBJ1-6,12,-,TRBV12-3/TRBV12-4,TGTGCCAGCAGTGCGACAGGATCACCCCTCCACTTT,CASSATGSPLHF
TRBD1,TRBJ2-1,15,-,TRBV7-6,TGTGCCAGCAGCTCCCAAGGGACAGCGACCAATGAGCAGTTCTTC,CASSSQGTATNEQFF
-,TRBJ1-4,15,-,TRBV5-4,TGTGCCAGCAGCTTGATCTCGGGTTCTAATGAAAAACTGTTTTTT,CASSLISGSNEKLFF
-,TRBJ2-2,13,-,TRBV29-1,TGCAGCGGGGGACTTAAGAACACCGGGGAGCTGTTTTTT,CSGGLKNTGELFF
-,TRBJ2-3,15,-,TRBV7-2,TGTGCCAGCAGCTCACAGAGGACAGCCACAGATACGCAGTATTTT,CASSSQRTATDTQYF
-,TRBJ2-3,11,-,TRBV27,TGTGCCAGCAGTAGGGGCGATACGCAGTATTTT,CASSRGDTQYF
-,TRBJ1-2,14,-,TRBV28,TGTGCCAGCAGTTTAGGCCACCGAAACTATGGCTACACCTTC,CASSLGHRNYGYTF
-,TRBJ2-3,14,-,TRBV5-1,TGCGCCAGCAGCTTACCGACAGCCACAGATACGCAGTATTTT,CASSLPTATDTQYF
TRBD1,TRBJ1-4,14,-,TRBV2,TGTGCCAGCAGTGAATTGGGACAGGGGGTTAAACTGTTTTTT,CASSELGQGVKLFF
TRBD1,TRBJ1-1,15,-,TRBV4-3,TGCGCCAGCAGCCGAACCGACAGGGGAGGGACTGAAGCTTTCTTT,CASSRTDRGGTEAFF
-,TRBJ1-6,13,-,TRBV6-5,TGTGCCAGCTTTGAAAGGGGCCAATCACCCCTCCACTTT,CASFERGQSPLHF
-,TRBJ2-2,14,-,TRBV7-2,TGTGCCAGCAGCGTGTCAGGTGACACCGGGGAGCTGTTTTTT,CASSVSGDTGELFF
-,TRBJ2-7,15,-,TRBV6-5,TGTGCCAGCACCCGGCAAAGGACTCTTGCCTACGAGCAGTACTTC,CASTRQRTLAYEQYF
TRBD2,TRBJ2-3,16,-,TRBV7-8,TGTGCCAGCAGCTTCCGACTAGCGGGCCTCACAGATACGCAGTATTTT,CASSFRLAGLTDTQYF
-,TRBJ2-1,15,-,TRBV9,TGTGCCAGCAGCGTAGGGGTAGCGGACTACAATGAGCAGTTCTTC,CASSVGVADYNEQFF
TRBD1,TRBJ1-4,16,-,TRBV24-1,TGTGCCACCAGTGACCGCGACAGGGGAGGAGATGAAAAACTGTTTTTT,CATSDRDRGGDEKLFF
TRBD2,TRBJ2-5,14,-,TRBV7-3,TGTGCCAGCAGCTTAGCGGGGGGGCAGGAGACCCAGTACTTC,CASSLAGGQETQYF
-,TRBJ1-4,15,-,TRBV28,TGTGCCAGCATCCCATCGGGGGACTTCGGCGAAAAACTGTTTTTT,CASIPSGDFGEKLFF
TRBD1,TRBJ2-5,14,-,TRBV28,TGTGCCAGCATCTTACAGGGGAGCCAAGAGACCCAGTACTTC,CASILQGSQETQYF
-,TRBJ1-6,16,-,TRBV9,TGTGCCAGCAGCGAGTTGGGGAGGGGAATTGGTTCACCCCTCCACTTT,CASSELGRGIGSPLHF
TRBD1,TRBJ1-1,12,-,TRBV19,TGTGCCAGTTCAGCCCAGGGGGGTGAAGCTTTCTTT,CASSAQGGEAFF
TRBD1,TRBJ1-6,18,-,TRBV7-3,TGTGCCAGCAGCTTATACGGGGACAGGCGCACCTATAATTCACCCCTCCACTTT,CASSLYGDRRTYNSPLHF
TRBD1,TRBJ1-4,14,-,TRBV19,TGTGCCAGTAGTGGACAGGGGCGGTATGAAAAACTGTTTTTT,CASSGQGRYEKLFF
-,TRBJ1-2,13,-,TRBV11-2,TGTGCCAGCAAATCGAGATCGACTTATGGCTACACCTTC,CASKSRSTYGYTF
TRBD2,TRBJ2-1,15,-,TRBV25-1,TGTGCCAGCAGTGGGGGACTAGCGGGGTTCCATGAGCAGTTCTTC,CASSGGLAGFHEQFF
TRBD1,TRBJ1-2,16,-,TRBV10-3,TGTGCCATCAGTGACGCCGGACAGGGGGCAGACTATGGCTACACCTTC,CAISDAGQGADYGYTF
TRBD1,TRBJ2-2,17,-,TRBV19,TGTGCCAGTAGTATAGTCCCGCCGACAGGGGCTTGGGAGGAGCTGTTTTTT,CASSIVPPTGAWEELFF
TRBD1,TRBJ1-1,15,-,TRBV4-3,TGCGCCAGCAGCCAAGGCAACAGGGGGAACACTGAAGCTTTCTTT,CASSQGNRGNTEAFF
TRBD2,TRBJ2-2,13,-,TRBV12-3/TRBV12-4,TGTGCCAGCGGGACTAGACGGTCCGGGGAGCTGTTTTTT,CASGTRRSGELFF
-,TRBJ2-7,12,-,TRBV11-2,TGTGCCAGCAGCTTAGCAGGCGGGGAGCAGTACTTC,CASSLAGGEQYF
-,TRBJ2-1,17,-,TRBV10-1,TGCGCCAGCAGTGAGGTGGCATCCGAAGGGGATTACAATGAGCAGTTCTTC,CASSEVASEGDYNEQFF
TRBD2,TRBJ2-1,14,-,TRBV27,TGTGCCAGCAGTTTAATAGCGGGAGCCGATGAGCAGTTCTTC,CASSLIAGADEQFF
TRBD1,TRBJ2-5,16,-,TRBV6-2/TRBV6-3,TGTGCCAGCAGTTATCGGACCGGGACAGGGGGGGAGACCCAGTACTTC,CASSYRTGTGGETQYF
TRBD1,TRBJ1-5,16,-,TRBV18,TGTGCCAGCTCACCGTCGACAGGGGCGAACAATCAGCCCCAGCATTTT,CASSPSTGANNQPQHF
TRBD1,TRBJ1-4,14,few,TRBV29-1,TGCAGCGTCCTCGCGGGACAGGCTAATGAAAAACTGTTTTTT,CSVLAGQANEKLFF
-,TRBJ1-6,16,-,TRBV5-4,TGTGCCAGCAGCTTGGTAGGAAGGACTTATAATTCACCCCTCCACTTT,CASSLVGRTYNSPLHF
-,TRBJ2-7,15,-,TRBV6-5,TGTGCCAGCAGTACCGGACAGAGCTCCCTTAAGGAGCAGTACTTC,CASSTGQSSLKEQYF